What follows is one TCR beta chain and its context. The antigen is unknown. Other DNA sequences of this sample code for an identical CDR3. On the day of bone marrow donation, the related graft donor provided peripheral blood. This sample stems from a study of T cells after posttransplantation cyclophosphamide. Findings and caveats of the study: TRB overlap between skin or GI tissue T cells and blood was limited.

Data came from immunoSEQ multiplex PCR; TCRdb stores just in-frame clones and leaves some out. The data hold 45,000 or so clones, with 92% observed a single time. V lost 1 base, J lost 5 bases, and 9 bases lay in between. The CDR3 extends over 13 amino acids. The germline V gene has CDR1 SSHAT and CDR2 FNYEAQ (reference sequence). The sample taken for sequencing was PBMCs. The chain employs TRBV7-7 and TRBJ2-7; D is uncertain. The receptor was derived from a woman aged 50 to 60 in good health and a related stem cell transplant donor. CDR3 loop: CASSLDRFDEQYF. The DNA for the CDR3 is TGTGCCAGCAGCTTAGATCGGTTCGACGAGCAGTACTTC.